This passage covers 25 T cell receptor beta chains from one sample sequenced in a study of OX40 agonist ivuxolimab in advanced cancers. Clones were read by immunoSEQ multiplex PCR, and TCRdb kept only the in-frame ones, dropping some. Of about 21,000 clones listed, around 82% were seen once; the top ten hold 11%. Here the sequenced sample was CD4+ or CD8+ T cells sorted from blood, taken in a trial of the OX40 agonist ivuxolimab. The source is an adult with an advanced solid tumor such as melanoma, head and neck, liver or kidney cancer.

This chain joins TRBV30 and TRBJ1-6; 8 bases match TRBD1. Germline V gene lookup returns CDR1 GTSNPN and CDR2 SVGIG (reference sequence). CDR3 length: 14 amino acids. V shed 0 bases and J 10 bases; nucleotides not matched to a gene: 5. CDR3 in amino acids: CAWSVGPGGSPLHF. CDR3 sequence (DNA): TGTGCCTGGAGTGTAGGCCCAGGGGGCTCACCCCTCCACTTT.

The count of this clone is one. V is TRBV10-3 and J is TRBJ2-1, with no clear D. This CDR3 has 13 residues. Trimming removed 2 bases from V and 5 bases from J, with 7 bases in between. The germline V gene has CDR1 ENHRY and CDR2 SYGVKD. The CDR3: CAISEVSDNEQFF. The CDR3 DNA reads as TGTGCCATCAGTGAGGTTTCGGACAATGAGCAGTTCTTC.

J is TRBJ2-2 and V is TRBV7-8, with D possibly TRBD2 on 6 matching bases. Germline V gene data show CDR1 as SGHVS and CDR2 as FQNEAQ. The CDR3 consists of 20 residues. V dropped 4 bases and J dropped 3 bases, with 27 bases sitting between them. The CDR3 region has the DNA TGTGCCAGCAGCTCTACCCCATTCCCGACAGCCTCGGGAGACACCGGGGAGCTGTTTTTT. This codes for CASSSTPFPTASGDTGELFF.

The chain employs TRBV27 and TRBJ2-7; 8 bases fit TRBD2. Germline-derived CDR1 and CDR2 are MNHEY and SMNVEV (reference sequence). V gave up 2 bases and J gave up 6 bases; unmatched junction bases: 3. The CDR3 consists of 13 residues. The CDR3 protein is CASSLGLAGEQYF. Written as DNA, the CDR3 is TGTGCCAGCAGTTTAGGCCTAGCGGGCGAGCAGTACTTC.

This clone has only one observation. The J gene is TRBJ2-5, the V gene TRBV11-2; possible D gene TRBD1, 7 bases. The V and J ends lost 5 bases and 1 base respectively, with 11 bases between them. This CDR3 spans 14 amino acids. CDR1 and CDR2 (germline): SGHAT, FQNNGV. In DNA, the CDR3 is TGTGCCAGCAGCCCAGGGGGGTCCCAAGAGACCCAGTACTTC. It yields the protein CASSPGGSQETQYF.

The V and J genes are TRBV10-1 and TRBJ2-1; TRBD1 matches at 12 bases. V shed 7 bases and J 7 bases; nucleotides not matched to a gene: 5. This CDR3 comprises 14 residues. In germline, CDR1 is WNHNN, CDR2 SYGVQD (reference sequence). Written as DNA, the CDR3 is TGCGCCAGCACCCAGGGACAGGGGGCGAATGAGCAGTTCTTC. Amino acids: CASTQGQGANEQFF.

The rearrangement joins TRBV28 to TRBJ2-5; TRBD1 agrees at 7 bases. V gave up 6 bases and J gave up 5 bases; unmatched junction bases: 12. Germline V gives CDR1 MDHEN, CDR2 SYDVKM. The CDR3 has 15 amino acids. CDR3 protein: CASSPDTGAEETQYF. The CDR3 nucleotides are TGTGCCAGCAGCCCAGATACAGGGGCCGAGGAGACCCAGTACTTC.

The rearrangement links TRBV19 to TRBJ2-5, with D possibly being TRBD1 (6 bases). With 5 bases removed from V and 2 bases from J, the gap between germline ends came to 15 bases. Looked up from germline, CDR1 is LNHDA and CDR2 is SQIVND (reference sequence). This CDR3 has 15 amino acids. CDR3 region: CASSRPGQGQETQYF. The CDR3, as DNA: TGTGCCAGTAGTCGTCCGGGACAAGGACAAGAGACCCAGTACTTC.

As for this clone: The junction shows a germline mismatch at one end, possibly a read error. The chain joins TRBV6-5 to TRBJ2-2; perhaps TRBD2 as D (5 bases). The CDR3 consists of 13 residues. Looked up from germline, CDR1 is MNHEY and CDR2 is SVGAGI. The CDR3 protein is CASSYSGNRGAVF. In DNA, the CDR3 is TGTGCCAGCAGTTACTCTGGTAACCGGGGAGCTGTTTTT.

The chain joins TRBV2 to TRBJ2-7; D assignment may be TRBD1 or TRBD2 (6 bases each). This CDR3 region has 21 residues. CDR1 is SNHLY, CDR2 FYNNEI, per germline. V lost 4 bases to trimming and J lost 4 bases, with 35 bases between them. The DNA of the CDR3 is TGTGCCAGCAGTGGGGGGGTACGCAGGGGAGGACGAGGGAGCCGCCGATACGAGCAGTACTTC. Protein product: CASSGGVRRGGRGSRRYEQYF.

This clone has just a few counts. This chain links TRBV6-5 with TRBJ1-2, with D unresolved. This CDR3 is 14 amino acids long. CDR1 MNHEY and CDR2 SVGAGI come from the germline V gene. Trimming took off 0 bases at V and 2 bases at J, with 7 bases between the two ends. The CDR3 loop reads CASSYSALNYGYTF. Written as DNA, the CDR3 is TGTGCCAGCAGTTACTCAGCGTTAAACTATGGCTACACCTTC.

This clone was picked up a small number of times. The genes are TRBV27 and TRBJ1-1; possible D gene TRBD1, 6 bases. Trimming left V 0 bases short and J 1 base short, with 9 bases between. The CDR3 is made up of 15 amino acids. Germline V lookup: CDR1 MNHEY, CDR2 SMNVEV (reference sequence). CDR3 in amino acids: CASSLSGHRNTEAFF. In DNA, the CDR3 is TGTGCCAGCAGTTTATCGGGACACCGGAACACTGAAGCTTTCTTT.

The chain joins TRBV5-4 to TRBJ2-7; 7 bases are a match to TRBD1. Per the germline V gene, CDR1 is SGHNT and CDR2 is YYREEE (reference sequence). The CDR3 covers 16 residues. J gave up 0 bases and V 4 bases, and 10 bases lay outside the gene matches. Written as DNA, the CDR3 is TGTGCCAGCAGCCCATGGACAGGCCAGCGCTCCTACGAGCAGTACTTC. It is translated as CASSPWTGQRSYEQYF.

The genes are TRBV11-2 and TRBJ1-4; D not resolved. This CDR3 is 17 amino acids long. Trimming removed 2 bases from V and 0 bases from J, with 13 bases in between. Germline V gene lookup returns CDR1 SGHAT and CDR2 FQNNGV. The CDR3 loop is CASSLHPRISTNEKLFF. DNA of the CDR3: TGTGCCAGCAGCTTACACCCCAGGATTTCAACTAATGAAAAACTGTTTTTT.

The CDR3 coding sequence is TGTGCCAGCAGTTTAAACATTGTTTCACCCTCCTACGAGCAGTACTTC. It codes for CASSLNIVSPSYEQYF. The gene calls are TRBV28 and TRBJ2-7; no clear D. Deletions cut 2 bases from V and 0 bases from J, with 14 bases between. Per the germline V gene, CDR1 is MDHEN and CDR2 is SYDVKM. This CDR3 is built from 16 residues.

The CDR3 sequence is CAGTGPYTPDTQYF. The CDR3 DNA follows: TGTGCCGGGACAGGCCCTTATACGCCAGATACGCAGTATTTT. The chain uses TRBV19 and TRBJ2-3; 8 bases are shared with TRBD1. Germline V gives CDR1 LNHDA, CDR2 SQIVND (reference sequence). The CDR3 is made up of 14 amino acids. J gave up 4 bases and V 11 bases, and 11 bases lay outside the gene matches.

This clone was counted only a few times. The chain has TRBV7-9 and TRBJ2-5, with a tentative D call TRBD2 (7 bases). The V gene's germline CDR1 is SEHNR and CDR2 FQNEAQ (reference sequence). The CDR3 spans 13 residues. V lost 7 bases, J lost 4 bases, and 13 bases lay in between. This CDR3 is CASMAGAVETQYF. CDR3 DNA sequence: TGTGCCAGCATGGCGGGGGCCGTAGAGACCCAGTACTTC. The variable domain in full, with the rest retrieved from reference TRBV7-9 and TRBJ2-5, is DTGVSQNPRHKITKRGQNVTFRCDPISEHNRLYWYRQTLGQGPEFLTYFQNEAQLEKSRLLSDRFSAERPKGSFSTLEIQRTEQGDSAMYLCASMAGAVETQYFGPGTRLLVL.

The CDR3 loop is CSVVNNYGYTF. CDR3 nucleotide sequence: TGCAGCGTTGTTAATAACTATGGCTACACCTTC. The gene calls are TRBV29-1 and TRBJ1-2; D not certain. The germline V and J ends were trimmed by 4 bases and 1 base, with 4 bases remaining between them. From germline, CDR1 is SQVTM and CDR2 ANQGSEA. The CDR3 is 11 residues long.

This clone was seen more than once but under ten times. The V call is TRBV12-5, the J call TRBJ2-5; D possibly corresponds to TRBD1 (5 bases). V lost 3 bases, J lost 2 bases, and 7 bases lay in between. CDR1 is LGHNT, CDR2 FRNRAP, per germline. The CDR3 length is 13 residues. CDR3 protein: CASGLQVQETQYF. The CDR3 region has the DNA TGTGCTAGTGGTTTACAGGTACAAGAGACCCAGTACTTC.

The gene calls are TRBV27 and TRBJ2-7; D ambiguous. Germline V gene lookup returns CDR1 MNHEY and CDR2 SMNVEV (reference sequence). CDR3 length: 12 amino acids. Trimming removed 6 bases from V and 0 bases from J, with 6 bases in between. CDR3: CASRVGSYEQYF. The CDR3 DNA sequence: TGTGCCAGCAGGGTGGGCTCCTACGAGCAGTACTTC.

V and J are TRBV6-1 and TRBJ2-1; the D is unclear. Trimming took 8 bases from V and 0 from J, leaving 8 bases between them. Germline-derived CDR1 and CDR2 are MNHNS and SASEGT. The CDR3 runs 13 residues. In DNA, the CDR3 is TGTGCCAGCCGACTCCTCTCCTACAATGAGCAGTTCTTC. Its translation: CASRLLSYNEQFF.

The chain links TRBV27 to TRBJ2-5; a possible D gene is TRBD2 (5 bases). This CDR3 region has 18 residues. Germline CDR1 is MNHEY and CDR2 is SMNVEV (reference sequence). Trimming took off 3 bases at V and 0 bases at J, with 20 bases between the two ends. The CDR3 sequence: CASSFSRSERKDQETQYF. In DNA form, the CDR3 reads TGTGCCAGCAGTTTCAGTCGGTCCGAGCGGAAAGACCAAGAGACCCAGTACTTC.

The CDR3 DNA reads TGCGCCAGCAGCTTCGGCAGGGCAGCTGAAGCTTTCTTT. This sequence encodes CASSFGRAAEAFF. The chain links TRBV5-1 to TRBJ1-1, with D possibly matching TRBD1 (5 bases). This CDR3 is built from 13 residues. V dropped 2 bases and J dropped 6 bases, with 11 bases sitting between them. The germline V gene encodes CDR1 SGHRS and CDR2 YFSETQ.

CDR3 DNA: TGTGCCAGCAGCATATTCCCCGGACCCTACGAGCAGTACTTC. It specifies CASSIFPGPYEQYF. The chain carries TRBV5-5 and TRBJ2-7; D gene unclear. The V gene lost 4 bases and the J gene lost 2 bases, with 13 bases spanning the gap. Germline CDR1 is SGHKS and CDR2 is YYEKEE (reference sequence). CDR3 length equals 14 residues.

The chain is built from TRBV9 and TRBJ1-2; D not resolved. CDR3 length: 16 residues. Deletions cut 3 bases from V and 2 bases from J, with 17 bases between. The germline V gene has CDR1 SGDLS and CDR2 YYNGEE. The CDR3 DNA reads as TGTGCCAGCAGCGCGATCCCGGGAGGGATAAACTATGGCTACACCTTC. Its translation is CASSAIPGGINYGYTF.